These T cell receptor beta chains were read from a single sample in a study of blood T cell repertoires in COVID-19. Repertoires were generated with immunoSEQ multiplex PCR, while TCRdb's copy carries only in-frame clones and drops some. The top ten clones hold approximately 24% of a sample with 80,000 to 100,000 clones, 75% to 85% of them seen once. Sequencing was carried out using peripheral blood. The source is a man aged 65-85 years with acute or convalescent COVID-19. Each CDR3 is given with its conserved first and last residue. The D gene is left open where the match is weak. Clone size is not always given. Where it is, it says once, few, many or a class for expanded clones.

.	TRBV6-5	14	TRBJ1-1	.	TGTGCCAGCAGTTACACCCCCGGGAGGACTGAAGCTTTCTTT	CASSYTPGRTEAFF
TRBD1	TRBV24-1	15	TRBJ1-3	.	TGTGCCACCTCTACTACCGGGACAGGGAGGAACACCATATATTTT	CATSTTGTGRNTIYF
TRBD2	TRBV30	14	TRBJ2-1	.	TGTGCCCGAGGGGGGCTAGCGGGACTCAATGAGCAGTTCTTC	CARGGLAGLNEQFF
.	TRBV9	15	TRBJ2-5	.	TGTGCCAGCAGCTTATCCCGGGACACCTATGAGACCCAGTACTTC	CASSLSRDTYETQYF
TRBD1	TRBV5-5	12	TRBJ1-1	.	TGTGCCAGCAGCCCGGACAGGGTTGAAGCTTTCTTT	CASSPDRVEAFF
.	TRBV7-2	14	TRBJ2-1	.	TGTGCCAGCAGCTTATGGCGGGAAGACAATGAGCAGTTCTTC	CASSLWREDNEQFF
TRBD1	TRBV6-5	15	TRBJ2-1	.	TGTGCCAGCAGCTTGGGACAGGGGGCATCAGGTGAGCAGTTCTTC	CASSLGQGASGEQFF
TRBD1	TRBV4-3	17	TRBJ1-4	.	TGCGCCAGCAGCCAAGATCTATGGACAGGAGATAATGAAAAACTGTTTTTT	CASSQDLWTGDNEKLFF
TRBD1	TRBV19	15	TRBJ2-7	.	TGTGCCAGTAGTCGTTCGGGACAGGGGATCCACGAGCAGTACTTC	CASSRSGQGIHEQYF
TRBD2	TRBV6-2/TRBV6-3	17	TRBJ2-5	.	TGTGCCAGCAGTCCCCTTAGACTAGCGGGTTCCTTGGGGACCCAGTACTTC	CASSPLRLAGSLGTQYF
.	TRBV5-8	13	TRBJ1-5	.	TGTGCCAGCAGCTTCCCCCCCTATCAGCCCCAGCATTTT	CASSFPPYQPQHF
.	TRBV7-2	14	TRBJ1-4	.	TGTGCCAGCAGCATCGGTAATACTAATGAAAAACTGTTTTTT	CASSIGNTNEKLFF
.	TRBV4-3	16	TRBJ1-1	.	TGCGCCAGCAGCCAAAGCCCCGGGGACATGAACACTGAAGCTTTCTTT	CASSQSPGDMNTEAFF
.	TRBV19	12	TRBJ1-2	.	TGTGCCAGTAGTGGACGGGGCTATGGCTACACCTTC	CASSGRGYGYTF
TRBD1	TRBV6-2/TRBV6-3	16	TRBJ2-5	.	TGTGCCAGCAGTTTCGTAAGACAGGGGGCTCGAGAGACCCAGTACTTC	CASSFVRQGARETQYF
TRBD2	TRBV10-3	18	TRBJ2-2	few	TGTGCCATCAGGTCGGGACTAGCGGGATTTAGTAACACCGGGGAGCTGTTTTTT	CAIRSGLAGFSNTGELFF